The T cell receptor beta chain under discussion was sequenced for a study of blood T cells in healthy people across ages. Whole-study results and caveats: Percentage of naive T cells showed a strong correlation with TCR beta diversity.

For the second PCR, which ran for roughly 7 to 11 cycles, a sample-barcoded 5' primer and a J-beta primer mix were used. A template-switch adaptor with 12 random nucleotides tagged each cDNA molecule. Each CDR3 protein gets one entry after TCRdb re-called the 5' RACE reads with MiXCR. The data show hundreds of thousands of distinct CDR3 sequences, with 56% seen just once and roughly 24% held by the top ten. On this clonotype: Its antigen is not identified.

Sequencing was performed on blood. The source is a man in his forties in good health.

CDR3 sequence reads: CASSQVSIRSPQETQYF. The CDR3 DNA reads as TGCGCCAGCAGCCAAGTAAGCATCCGAAGTCCCCAAGAGACCCAGTACTTC. The chain has TRBV4-1 and TRBJ2-5; D not resolved. CDR3 size: 17 residues. V lost 1 base and J lost 1, with 16 bases in between. In germline, CDR1 is MGHRA, CDR2 YSYEKL.